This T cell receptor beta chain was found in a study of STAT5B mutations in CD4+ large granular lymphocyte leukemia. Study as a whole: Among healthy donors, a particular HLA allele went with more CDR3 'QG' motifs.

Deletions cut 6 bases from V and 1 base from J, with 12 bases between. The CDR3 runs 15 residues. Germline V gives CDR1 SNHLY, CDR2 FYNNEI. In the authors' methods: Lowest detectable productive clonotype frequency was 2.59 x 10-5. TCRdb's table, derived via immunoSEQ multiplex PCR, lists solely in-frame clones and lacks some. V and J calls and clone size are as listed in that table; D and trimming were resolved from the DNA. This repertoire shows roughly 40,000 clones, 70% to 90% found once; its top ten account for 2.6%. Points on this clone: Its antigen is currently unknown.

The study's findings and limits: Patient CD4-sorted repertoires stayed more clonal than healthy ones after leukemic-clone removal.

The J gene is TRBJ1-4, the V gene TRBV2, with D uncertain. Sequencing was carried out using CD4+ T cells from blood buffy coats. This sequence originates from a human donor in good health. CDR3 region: CASSLYRGTNEKLFF. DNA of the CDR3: TGTGCCAGCAGCTTGTACCGGGGAACTAATGAAAAACTGTTTTTT.